What follows is one T cell receptor (beta chain) and its context. The junction departs from the called germline gene at one end, perhaps through a read error. The sample is drawn from a study of CD8 T cells in Susac syndrome. Random hexamers primed reverse transcription of about 0.5 to 1 ug RNA. The authors amplified TCR beta CDR3 across 54 Vbeta and 13 Jbeta using immunoSEQ multiplex PCR. MiXCR, run by TCRdb on the immunoSEQ multiplex PCR reads, gives a single entry per CDR3 protein. The sample has some 300,000 distinct CDR3 sequences, about 89% seen once. CDR3 length: 13 amino acids. CDR1 is SSHAT and CDR2 is FNYEAQ in the germline V gene (reference sequence).

The sequence derives from a human donor with multiple sclerosis. Sequencing used CD8+ T cells from PBMCs. The chain is built from TRBV7-7 and TRBJ1-1; unclear D gene. In DNA, the CDR3 is TGTGCTAGCAGCGTTAGTGTAAACACTGAAGCTTTCTTT. It encodes CASSVSVNTEAFF.